This T cell receptor beta chain was captured in a study of CD8 T cells in ankylosing spondylitis. Study findings and constraints: Matched synovial fluid from ankylosing spondylitis patients was reported to be enriched for disease-linked clones. A TCR beta motif of about 8 highly homologous variants appeared characteristic of ankylosing spondylitis blood.

Quantitative 5'-RACE was performed with molecular barcodes, and it yielded the TCR beta libraries. TCRdb recomputed calls from the 5' RACE reads with MiXCR, one row per CDR3 protein. The repertoire holds 250,000 to 350,000 distinct CDR3 sequences, around 20% seen once, with less than 9.5% in the top ten. Of note for this clonotype: Its specificity is unknown.

V was pared by 3 bases and J by 0 bases, with 19 bases between. Germline V gene sequence: CDR1 SGHAT, CDR2 FQNNGV. CDR3 length equals 18 residues. V gene TRBV11-2 combines with J gene TRBJ2-3, with a tentative D call TRBD1 (5 bases). This clonotype was sampled from a male donor with ankylosing spondylitis or in good health (not recorded which). Material: blood, either unsorted or a sorted T cell fraction (not recorded which). CDR3 loop: CASSFPSGDSTSTDTQYF. The CDR3 DNA is TGTGCCAGCAGCTTCCCTTCCGGCGACAGTACGAGCACAGATACGCAGTATTTT.